One T cell receptor beta chain is described in this entry. It lacks a known antigen. No qualities accompany the bases; no much larger clone lies one base away. The CDR3 runs 15 residues from the cysteine to the phenylalanine. The sequence is cut down to CDR3 DNA, 45 bases in frame from base 1. CDR1 and CDR2, per the germline V gene (reference sequence), are LNHDA and SQIVND. V lost 5 bases and J lost 0 bases; the stretch between them is 11 bases long. These data belong to a study of shared clonotypes between healthy human individuals (dated by TCRdb to the early 2020s). Turning to the overall study: The cohort included three men and a couple of women between 18 and 49 years of age. Leukapheresis yielded between about 0.94 and 8.9 billion PBMCs per donor. To estimate repertoire size and how much clonotype sharing occurs between individuals, the study deeply sequenced the blood TCR repertoires of roughly 5 healthy adults. To increase sequencing depth and limit assay-specific biases, different laboratories used diverse techniques to prepare libraries and sequence TCR repertoires. For each donor, three plates each were used for CD4 naive and CD4 memory, two plates were used for CD8 naive, and one plate was used for CD8 memory. The paper as a whole reports these results and caveats: Larger estimated clonotype richness was generally found for naive subsets than for memory subsets. Pairwise subsampling indicated that sequencing depth was expected to affect the degree of clonotype sharing among donors. Rarefaction of sorted-subset datasets indicated incomplete sequencing despite the large sequencing depth. Approximately 4.8% of naive CD4, more than 3% of naive CD8, roughly 2.4% of memory CD4, and over 0.35% of memory CD8 clonotypes were shared across a few donors. The small number of donors limited the genetic and exposure-history diversity represented. Only blood was sampled, and tissue TCR repertoires likely differ from those in blood. Higher generation probabilities were observed for clonotypes shared by all four sorted-subset donors than for non-shared clonotypes.

Using the deep immunoSEQ assay, multiplex PCR amplified TCR CDR3 regions from genomic DNA. Genomic DNA extracted from each cell subset was distributed evenly over all wells of several immunoSEQ 96-well plates, and each plate served as one replicate. For sorted subsets, 200 to 250 ng of genomic DNA, equivalent to some 33,000 T cell genomes, went into each replicate PCR. Purified libraries were quantified with a Qubit 3.0 fluorometer, sized on a Bioanalyzer 2100, and re-quantified with the KAPA Library Quantification kit. Each immunoSEQ 96-well plate was sequenced on its own single-read 150-cycle Illumina NextSeq 550 flow cell. As for how the authors treated the data: Because the immunoSEQ output included only junctional sequences and no quality scores, the filtering could not be the same as the filtering used for full-length reads. Sequences were annotated with PyIR, a Python wrapper for IgBLAST v1.9, using IMGT germline references to assign V/J genes and CDR3. Reads were removed for weak V/J assignments (E-value above 1e-6), missing CDR3, stop codons, out-of-frame junctions, or ambiguous translated residues. V3J clonotypes were defined as sequences sharing the same inferred V gene, J gene, and CDR3 amino acid sequence. The percentage overlap between two repertoires was calculated by dividing the number of shared unique clonotypes by the size of the smaller repertoire. RTK rarefaction, the Chao1 estimator, and Recon v2.1 estimates of unobserved clonotypes were used to assess repertoire richness. For all TCRbeta clonotypes obtained by the gDNA method from a few donors, generation probabilities were computed with OLGA. TCRdb carries this immuneACCESS record with in-frame sequences only. Its versions omit some clonotypes, under half of them owing to an unresolved V gene in the studies checked, with the rest unexplained. V and J calls plus clone size are reproduced from that table; the DNA served to infer D and trimming. This sample holds 2 million to 2.5 million clones; nearly 97% were observed only once. The top ten clones comprise around 0.13% of the sample.

The donors were healthy, HIV-negative adults with no recently reported acute infections or vaccinations. Every donor was a Caucasian adult living in Nashville, Tennessee, USA. CD4+ T cells were enriched through magnetic negative selection, after which naive cells were positively selected on CD45RA and the remaining negative fraction served as the memory subset. Blood was collected by leukapheresis, and PBMCs were isolated by Ficoll-Histopaque density gradient centrifugation and then cryopreserved in liquid nitrogen vapor phase. Analytical flow cytometry was used to check the purity and quantity of each magnetically sorted T cell population. From each sorted fraction, genomic DNA was isolated and quantified by UV absorbance on a Nanodrop 2000c.

This chain is built from TRBV19 and TRBJ1-5, with the D gene not clear enough to name. The origin of this receptor is a man aged 18 to 29 in good health. The source material was naive CD4+ T cells sorted from blood. What the cell subset or site label conveys for this sample: CD45RA+ positively selected. The DNA sequence reads TGTGCCAGTAGTCCCCTTGGGAATAGCAATCAGCCCCAGCATTTT. This sequence encodes CASSPLGNSNQPQHF.